This T cell receptor (beta chain) was captured by sequencing in a study of blood T cell repertoires in COVID-19. The overall study: Samples taken during acute and convalescent COVID-19 were collected in the United States, Italy and Spain. Sources were T cells, B-cell-depleted T cells, or PBMCs; the material itself was cDNA or gDNA.

Across 20 to 25 US areas, participants ranged in age from about 18 to 100 years. Trimming removed 0 bases from V and 8 bases from J; junction bases left unmatched: 8. From germline, CDR1 is MGHDK and CDR2 SYGVNS. The CDR3 is 16 residues long. Per the authors' pipeline: Reference gene primer amplification in the assay estimated nucleated cell counts. Sequencing used immunoSEQ multiplex PCR; TCRdb keeps in-frame clones, though not all of them. V and J calls plus clone size are reproduced from that table; the DNA served to infer D and trimming. The sample lists a few hundred thousand clones; 70% to 90% were seen once.

The chain employs TRBV25-1 and TRBJ1-2; TRBD1 matches at 11 bases. The source of this sequence is a middle-aged man in a cohort exposed to, infected with or recovered from COVID-19 (not recorded which). Sequencing was carried out using PBMCs or T cells enriched from blood (not recorded which). The CDR3 DNA reads TGTGCCAGCAGTGAATATGAAGGACAGGGGGCGCAGGGCTACACCTTC. Protein sequence: CASSEYEGQGAQGYTF.